Presented here are 18 T cell receptor beta chains from one specimen sequenced in a study of CD8 T cells in ankylosing spondylitis. Whole-study results and caveats: Seemingly characteristic of ankylosing spondylitis blood was a TCR beta motif consisting of 7 or 8 highly homologous variants.

TCRdb reanalysed the 5' RACE reads using MiXCR and keeps one entry per CDR3 protein. The profile covers a few hundred thousand distinct CDR3 sequences, with about a sixth appearing a single time and just over 1% taken by the ten largest. Which antigens these TCRs recognize remains unknown. The sample was blood, either unsorted or a sorted T cell fraction (not recorded which). The receptors stem from a male donor with ankylosing spondylitis.

A few counts support this clonotype. The chain joins TRBV20-1 to TRBJ2-5; unclear D gene. Germline CDR1 reads DFQATT; CDR2 reads SNEGSKA (reference sequence). Trimming took 3 bases from V and 1 from J, leaving 6 bases between them. The CDR3 spans 12 residues. The CDR3 is CSASSTQETQYF. As DNA, the CDR3 is TGCAGTGCTAGTAGCACCCAAGAGACCCAGTACTTC.

The sample holds many counts of this clonotype. The V and J genes are TRBV12-3 or TRBV12-4 and TRBJ2-2; D assignment may be TRBD1 or TRBD2 (5 bases each). The CDR3 length is 14 residues. Between the trimmed V and J ends, which lost 5 bases and 7 bases, there was a span of 14 bases. CDR3 residues: CASSQPGTGGELFF. The CDR3 DNA follows: TGTGCCAGCAGTCAACCGGGGACGGGCGGGGAGCTGTTTTTT.

The chain employs TRBV20-1 and TRBJ1-1, with D perhaps matching TRBD1 (5 bases). V shed 0 bases and J shed 5 bases, with 13 bases lying between them. This CDR3 is built from 14 residues. The germline V gene has CDR1 DFQATT and CDR2 SNEGSKA (reference sequence). The CDR3 region has the DNA TGCAGTGCTAGAGATCTGGCAGGGACGACTGAAGCTTTCTTT. The encoded protein is CSARDLAGTTEAFF.

The V gene is TRBV7-9, the J gene TRBJ2-1, with D possibly TRBD1 on 6 matching bases. Trimming stripped 2 bases from V and 1 base from J, with 9 bases between. This CDR3 is built from 15 residues. Germline CDR1 and CDR2: SEHNR and FQNEAQ (reference sequence). Here the CDR3 DNA reads TGTGCCAGCAGCTTACTAGGACAGTCCTACAATGAGCAGTTCTTC. It translates to CASSLLGQSYNEQFF.

This clonotype was seen at least ten times. V and J are TRBV12-3 or TRBV12-4 and TRBJ2-7, with 8 bases aligning to TRBD1. The CDR3 length is 14 residues. Trimming at V came to 5 bases and at J to 1 base, leaving 4 bases not matched to a gene. CDR3 sequence reads: CASSTRTGSYEQYF. CDR3 sequence (DNA): TGTGCCAGCAGTACCCGGACAGGGTCCTACGAGCAGTACTTC.

This clonotype was found a few times. The rearrangement links TRBV6-5 to TRBJ2-1, with D possibly matching TRBD2 (6 bases). The V and J ends lost 0 bases and 7 bases respectively, with 10 bases between them. Germline CDR1 and CDR2: MNHEY and SVGAGI. The CDR3 spans 14 residues. CDR3 bases: TGTGCCAGCAGTTACTCGGGGGAGGTGAATGAGCAGTTCTTC. Its translation is CASSYSGEVNEQFF.

The sample holds many counts of this clonotype. This chain links TRBV7-2 with TRBJ2-7; the match to TRBD2 covers 7 bases. The germline V gene has CDR1 SGHTA and CDR2 FQGNSA. The CDR3 is made up of 14 amino acids. Trimming took 3 bases from V and 5 from J; bases not matched to a gene: 7. CDR3 in DNA: TGTGCCAGCAGCTTTGGGAGGGCCAGGGACGAGCAGTACTTC. Translated: CASSFGRARDEQYF.

This chain joins TRBV11-2 and TRBJ1-3; 9 bases align to TRBD1. The V and J ends lost 5 bases and 1 base, in that order; junction bases with no gene match: 3. CDR3 length: 15 residues. Germline V CDR1 and CDR2: SGHAT, FQNNGV. As DNA, the CDR3 is TGTGCCAGCAGCCGGACAGGGGTGTCTGGAAACACCATATATTTT. This translates into CASSRTGVSGNTIYF.

This clonotype was seen only a few times. CDR3 amino acids: CSARDRGNSYNSPLHF. The CDR3 DNA follows: TGCAGTGCTAGAGATCGGGGAAACTCCTATAATTCACCCCTCCACTTT. V usage is TRBV20-1 and J usage is TRBJ1-6; D ambiguous. The CDR3 extends over 16 amino acids. Trimming left V 0 bases short and J 0 bases short, with 9 bases between. Germline V CDR1 and CDR2: DFQATT, SNEGSKA (reference sequence).

The rearrangement uses TRBV6-1 and TRBJ1-4; 8 bases match TRBD1. The junction had 12 bases not matched to a gene; V was cut back by 6 bases and J by 6 bases. Per germline, CDR1 MNHNS and CDR2 SASEGT. The length of the CDR3 is 16 residues. CDR3 sequence: CASSRSTGTGHEKLFF. The CDR3 DNA reads as TGTGCCAGCAGCAGATCTACCGGGACAGGTCATGAAAAACTGTTTTTT.

This clonotype was observed at least ten times. The V and J genes are TRBV12-3 or TRBV12-4 and TRBJ2-1, with D hard to call. The CDR3 length is 11 residues. Trimming removed 3 bases from V and 7 bases from J, with 4 bases in between. The CDR3 DNA reads as TGTGCCAGCAGTTTCATAAATGAGCAGTTCTTC. It specifies CASSFINEQFF.

Only a few counts were recorded for this clonotype. The CDR3 nucleotides read TGCAGTGCTAAACTAGGTACCCCCTACGAGCAGTACTTC. Residues: CSAKLGTPYEQYF. This chain connects TRBV20-1 to TRBJ2-7; D is possibly TRBD2 (5 bases). The CDR3 consists of 13 residues. Trimming removed 4 bases at V and 2 bases at J, with 12 bases between. Germline V gives CDR1 DFQATT, CDR2 SNEGSKA (reference sequence).

The chain recombines TRBV6-2 or TRBV6-3 with TRBJ1-5; D unresolved. The germline V and J ends were trimmed by 1 base and 1 base, with 11 bases remaining between them. This CDR3 is 16 amino acids long. Per germline, CDR1 MNHEY and CDR2 SVGEGT. The DNA of the CDR3 is TGTGCCAGCAGTTACTTACCGGGGAGAAGCAATCAGCCCCAGCATTTT. It specifies CASSYLPGRSNQPQHF.

This clonotype occurred many times. The chain is built from TRBV29-1 and TRBJ1-2; 8 positions agree with TRBD1. The CDR3 is 13 amino acids. CDR1 is SQVTM, CDR2 ANQGSEA, per germline. The V segment lost 7 bases and the J segment 8 bases; nucleotides outside the gene matches: 12. The CDR3 DNA sequence: TGCAGCGCCCCACGACAGGGGTCGGGAGGCTACACCTTC. Its protein is CSAPRQGSGGYTF. The whole variable domain, remainder taken from reference TRBV29-1 and TRBJ1-2, is SAVISQKPSRDICQRGTSLTIQCQVDSQVTMMFWYRQQPGQSLTLIATANQGSEATYESGFVIDKFPISRPNLTFSTLTVSNMSPEDSSIYLCSAPRQGSGGYTFGSGTRLTVV.

This clonotype was found many times. The rearrangement links TRBV29-1 to TRBJ2-4; D perhaps matches TRBD2 (7 bases). The germline V gene encodes CDR1 SQVTM and CDR2 ANQGSEA. The CDR3 totals 14 residues. The DNA for the CDR3 is TGCGGGGGGGGGCGGACTCTAGCCAAAAACATTCAGTACTTC. As protein: CGGGRTLAKNIQYF.

V is TRBV4-2 and J is TRBJ2-1; tentatively, D is TRBD2 (6 bases). This CDR3 contains 19 residues. Germline V CDR1 and CDR2: LGHNA, YNFKEQ. V lost 0 bases and J 4 bases, leaving 22 bases between the germline ends. CDR3 sequence reads: CASSQESQRGLADYNEQFF. The CDR3, as DNA: TGTGCCAGCAGCCAAGAAAGCCAAAGGGGACTCGCCGATTACAATGAGCAGTTCTTC.

This clonotype has a handful of counts. The chain has TRBV20-1 and TRBJ2-1; 7 bases fit TRBD2. CDR1 is DFQATT and CDR2 is SNEGSKA in the germline V gene (reference sequence). The ends lost 0 bases at V and 6 bases at J; junction bases unmatched: 8. The CDR3 length is 15 residues. The CDR3 DNA sequence: TGCAGTGCTAGAGATGCGAGCGGGATTCTCAATGAGCAGTTCTTC. Translation: CSARDASGILNEQFF.

This clonotype was detected a few times. V gene TRBV28 combines with J gene TRBJ2-3; 12 bases are shared with TRBD2. In germline, CDR1 is MDHEN, CDR2 SYDVKM. The junction had 6 bases not matched to a gene; V was cut back by 3 bases and J by 8 bases. This CDR3 contains 15 residues. CDR3 sequence: CASSFGGTSGSTQYF. The CDR3 DNA reads TGTGCCAGCAGTTTTGGAGGGACTAGCGGGTCTACGCAGTATTTT.